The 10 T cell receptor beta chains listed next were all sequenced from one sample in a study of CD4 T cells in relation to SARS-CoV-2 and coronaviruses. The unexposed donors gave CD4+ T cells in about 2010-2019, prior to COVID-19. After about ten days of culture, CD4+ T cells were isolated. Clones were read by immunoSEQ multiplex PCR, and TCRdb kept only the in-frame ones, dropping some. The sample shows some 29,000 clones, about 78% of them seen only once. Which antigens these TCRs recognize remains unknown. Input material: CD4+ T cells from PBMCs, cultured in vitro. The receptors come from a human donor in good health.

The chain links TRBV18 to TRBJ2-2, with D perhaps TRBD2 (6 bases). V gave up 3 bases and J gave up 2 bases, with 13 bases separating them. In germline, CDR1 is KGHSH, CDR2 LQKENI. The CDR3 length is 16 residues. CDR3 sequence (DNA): TGTGCCAGCTCACCGGAGGAGGGGTCAAACACCGGGGAGCTGTTTTTT. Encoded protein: CASSPEEGSNTGELFF. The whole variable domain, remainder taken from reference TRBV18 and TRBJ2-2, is NAGVMQNPRHLVRRRGQEARLRCSPMKGHSHVYWYRQLPEEGLKFMVYLQKENIIDESGMPKERFSAEFPKEGPSILRIQQVVRGDSAAYFCASSPEEGSNTGELFFGEGSRLTVL.

The CDR3 region is CASRRTSGFMGEQFF. DNA of the CDR3: TGTGCCAGCAGGCGGACTAGCGGGTTTATGGGTGAGCAGTTCTTC. This chain connects TRBV27 to TRBJ2-1, with 11 bases fitting TRBD2. CDR1 is MNHEY, CDR2 SMNVEV, per germline (reference sequence). The length of the CDR3 is 15 residues. V was pared by 6 bases and J by 9 bases, with 10 bases of the junction left unmatched.

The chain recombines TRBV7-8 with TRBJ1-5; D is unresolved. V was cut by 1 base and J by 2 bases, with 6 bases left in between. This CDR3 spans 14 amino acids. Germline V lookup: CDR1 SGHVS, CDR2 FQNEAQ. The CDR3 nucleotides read TGTGCCAGCAGCTTAGGCCAGCGCAATCAGCCCCAGCATTTT. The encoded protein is CASSLGQRNQPQHF.

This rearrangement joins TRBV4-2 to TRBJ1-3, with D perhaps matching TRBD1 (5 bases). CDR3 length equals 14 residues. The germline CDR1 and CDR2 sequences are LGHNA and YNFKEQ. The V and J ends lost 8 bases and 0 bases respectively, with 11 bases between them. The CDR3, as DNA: TGTGCCAGCTGGGGGTTAAGCTCTGGAAACACCATATATTTT. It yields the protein CASWGLSSGNTIYF.

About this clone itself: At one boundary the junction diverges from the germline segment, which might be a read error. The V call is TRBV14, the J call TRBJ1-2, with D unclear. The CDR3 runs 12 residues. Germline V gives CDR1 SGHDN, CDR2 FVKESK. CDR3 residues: CASSQLRTRSVF. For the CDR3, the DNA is TGTGCCAGCAGCCAACTGAGGACCCGGAGTGTCTTC.

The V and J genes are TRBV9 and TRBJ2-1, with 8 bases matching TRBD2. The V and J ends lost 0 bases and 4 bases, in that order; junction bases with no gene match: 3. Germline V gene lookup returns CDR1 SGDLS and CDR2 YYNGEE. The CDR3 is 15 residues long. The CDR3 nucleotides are TGTGCCAGCAGCGTAGGGACTAGCTGGTACAATGAGCAGTTCTTC. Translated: CASSVGTSWYNEQFF.

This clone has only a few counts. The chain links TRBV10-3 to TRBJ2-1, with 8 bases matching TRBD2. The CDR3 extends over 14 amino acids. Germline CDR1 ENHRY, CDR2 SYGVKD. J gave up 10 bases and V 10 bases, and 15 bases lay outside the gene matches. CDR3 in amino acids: CATGIGSGTHEQFF. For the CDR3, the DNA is TGTGCCACCGGGATCGGTAGCGGGACACACGAGCAGTTCTTC.

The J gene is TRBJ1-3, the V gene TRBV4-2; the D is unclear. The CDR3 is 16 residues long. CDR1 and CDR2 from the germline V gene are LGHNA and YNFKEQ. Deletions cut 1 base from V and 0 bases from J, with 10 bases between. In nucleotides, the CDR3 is TGTGCCAGCAGCCAAGCTTTCACCTTCTCTGGAAACACCATATATTTT. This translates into CASSQAFTFSGNTIYF.

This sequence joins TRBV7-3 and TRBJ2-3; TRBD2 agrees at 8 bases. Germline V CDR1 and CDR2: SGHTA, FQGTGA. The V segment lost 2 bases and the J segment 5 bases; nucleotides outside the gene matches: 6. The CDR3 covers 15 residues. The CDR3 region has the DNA TGTGCCAGCAGCTTACAAGCGGGAGAGGTAGATACGCAGTATTTT. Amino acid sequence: CASSLQAGEVDTQYF.

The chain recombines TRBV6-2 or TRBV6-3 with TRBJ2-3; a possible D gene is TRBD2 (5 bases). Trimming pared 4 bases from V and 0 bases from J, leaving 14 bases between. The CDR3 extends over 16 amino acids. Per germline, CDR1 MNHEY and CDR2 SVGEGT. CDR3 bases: TGTGCCAGCAGTTCCGGGGATAGCGCGAGCACAGATACGCAGTATTTT. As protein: CASSSGDSASTDTQYF.